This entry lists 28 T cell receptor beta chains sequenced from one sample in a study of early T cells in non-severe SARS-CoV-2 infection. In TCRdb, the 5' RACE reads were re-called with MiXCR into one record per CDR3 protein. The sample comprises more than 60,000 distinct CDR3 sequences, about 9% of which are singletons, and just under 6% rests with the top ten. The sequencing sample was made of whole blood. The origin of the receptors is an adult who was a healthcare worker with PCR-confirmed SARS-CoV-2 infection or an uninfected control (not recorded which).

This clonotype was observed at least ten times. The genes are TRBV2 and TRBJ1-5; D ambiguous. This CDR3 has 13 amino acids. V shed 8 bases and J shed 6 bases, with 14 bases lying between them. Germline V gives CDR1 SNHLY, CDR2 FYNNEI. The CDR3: CASARRAGQPQHF. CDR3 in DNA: TGTGCCAGCGCACGTAGAGCCGGTCAGCCCCAGCATTTT.

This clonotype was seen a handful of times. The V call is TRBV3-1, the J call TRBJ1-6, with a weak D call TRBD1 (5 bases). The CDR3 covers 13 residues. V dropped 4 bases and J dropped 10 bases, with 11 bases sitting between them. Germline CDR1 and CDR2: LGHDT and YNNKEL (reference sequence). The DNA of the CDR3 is TGTGCCAGCAGCCCTCGACAGAAATCACCCCTCCACTTT. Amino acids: CASSPRQKSPLHF.

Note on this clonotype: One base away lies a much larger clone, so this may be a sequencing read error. The CDR3 loop reads CASSRGQPGYELYF. Written as DNA, the CDR3 is TGTGCCAGCAGCAGGGGACAGCCAGGATACGAGCTGTACTTC. The rearrangement joins TRBV5-8 to TRBJ2-7, with 7 nucleotides matching TRBD1. The CDR3 is 14 amino acids. CDR1 is SGHTS and CDR2 is YDEGEE in the germline V gene.

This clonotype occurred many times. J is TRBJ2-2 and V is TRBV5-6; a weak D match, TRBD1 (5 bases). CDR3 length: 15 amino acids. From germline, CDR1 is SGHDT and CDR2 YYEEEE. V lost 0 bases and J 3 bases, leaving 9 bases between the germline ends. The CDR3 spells CASSLAQGYTGELFF. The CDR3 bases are TGTGCCAGCAGCTTGGCTCAGGGTTACACCGGGGAGCTGTTTTTT.

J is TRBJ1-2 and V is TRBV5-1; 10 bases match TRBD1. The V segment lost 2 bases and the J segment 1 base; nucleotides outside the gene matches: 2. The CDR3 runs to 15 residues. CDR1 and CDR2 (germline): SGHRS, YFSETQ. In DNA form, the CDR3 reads TGCGCCAGCAGCTTTGGGACAGGGGTTAACTATGGCTACACCTTC. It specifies CASSFGTGVNYGYTF.

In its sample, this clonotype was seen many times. CDR3: CASSYSGGRARNEQFF. The CDR3 DNA reads TGTGCCAGCAGTTATTCCGGCGGGAGGGCCCGAAATGAGCAGTTCTTC. J is TRBJ2-1 and V is TRBV6-2 or TRBV6-3; 9 bases line up with TRBD2. This CDR3 contains 16 residues. The V gene end was trimmed by 3 bases and the J gene end by 7 bases; junction bases not matched to a gene: 10. Germline V gene sequence: CDR1 MNHEY, CDR2 SVGEGT.

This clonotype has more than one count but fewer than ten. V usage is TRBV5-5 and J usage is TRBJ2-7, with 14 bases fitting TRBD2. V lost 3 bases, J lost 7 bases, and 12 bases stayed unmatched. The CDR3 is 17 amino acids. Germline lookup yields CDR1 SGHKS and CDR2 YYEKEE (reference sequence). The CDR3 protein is CASSSGGLAGVSGEQYF. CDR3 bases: TGTGCCAGCAGCTCCGGGGGACTAGCGGGAGTTTCTGGGGAGCAGTACTTC. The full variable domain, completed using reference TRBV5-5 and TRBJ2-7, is DAGVTQSPTHLIKTRGQQVTLRCSPISGHKSVSWYQQVLGQGPQFIFQYYEKEERGRGNFPDRFSARQFPNYSSELNVNALLLGDSALYLCASSSGGLAGVSGEQYFGPGTRLTVT.

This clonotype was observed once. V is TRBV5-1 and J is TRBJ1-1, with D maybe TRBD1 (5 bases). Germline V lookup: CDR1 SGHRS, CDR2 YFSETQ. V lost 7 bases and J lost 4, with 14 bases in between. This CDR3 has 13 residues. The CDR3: CASGNTGGTEAFF. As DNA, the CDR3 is TGCGCCAGCGGTAATACAGGCGGCACTGAAGCTTTCTTT.

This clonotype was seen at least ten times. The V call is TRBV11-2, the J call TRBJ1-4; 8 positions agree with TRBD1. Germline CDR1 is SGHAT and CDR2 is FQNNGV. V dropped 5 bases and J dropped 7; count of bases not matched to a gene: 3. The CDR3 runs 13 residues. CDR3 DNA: TGTGCCAGCAGCCGAGGACAGGGTGAAAAACTGTTTTTT. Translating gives CASSRGQGEKLFF.

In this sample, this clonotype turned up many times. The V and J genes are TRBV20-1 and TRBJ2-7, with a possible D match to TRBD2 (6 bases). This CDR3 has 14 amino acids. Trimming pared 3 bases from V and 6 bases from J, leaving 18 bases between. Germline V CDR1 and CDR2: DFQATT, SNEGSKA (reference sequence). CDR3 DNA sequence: TGCAGTGCTAGGCTCGTGACTAGGCCCTTCGAGCAGTACTTC. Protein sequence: CSARLVTRPFEQYF.

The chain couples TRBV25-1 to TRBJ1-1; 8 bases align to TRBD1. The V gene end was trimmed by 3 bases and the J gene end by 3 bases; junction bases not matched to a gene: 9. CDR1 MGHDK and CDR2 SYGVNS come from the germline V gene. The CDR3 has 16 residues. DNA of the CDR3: TGTGCCAGCAGTGAGGCGACAGGGGAGGGGGACACTGAAGCTTTCTTT. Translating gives CASSEATGEGDTEAFF. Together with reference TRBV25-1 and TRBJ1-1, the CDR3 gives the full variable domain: EADIYQTPRYLVIGTGKKITLECSQTMGHDKMYWYQQDPGMELHLIHYSYGVNSTEKGDLSSESTVSRIRTEHFPLTLESARPSHTSQYLCASSEATGEGDTEAFFGQGTRLTVV.

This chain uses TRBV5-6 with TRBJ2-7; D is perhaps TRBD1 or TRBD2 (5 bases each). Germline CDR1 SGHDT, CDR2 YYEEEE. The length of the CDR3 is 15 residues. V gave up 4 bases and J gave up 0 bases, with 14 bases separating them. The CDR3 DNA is TGTGCCAGCAGCCCAGGGACGGGCAGCTCCTACGAGCAGTACTTC. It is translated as CASSPGTGSSYEQYF.

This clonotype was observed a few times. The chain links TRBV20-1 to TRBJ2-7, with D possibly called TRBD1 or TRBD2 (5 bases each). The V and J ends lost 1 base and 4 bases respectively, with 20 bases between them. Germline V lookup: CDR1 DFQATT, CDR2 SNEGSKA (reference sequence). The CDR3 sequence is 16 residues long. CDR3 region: CSARAGGMMREYEQYF. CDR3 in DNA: TGCAGTGCTAGAGCTGGGGGTATGATGAGGGAATACGAGCAGTACTTC.

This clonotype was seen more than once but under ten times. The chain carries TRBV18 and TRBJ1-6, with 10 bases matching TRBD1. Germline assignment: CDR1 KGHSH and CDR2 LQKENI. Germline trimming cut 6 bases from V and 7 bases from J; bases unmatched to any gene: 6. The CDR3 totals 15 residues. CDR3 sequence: CASSLGGQGNSPLHF. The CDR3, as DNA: TGTGCCAGCTCCCTAGGGGGACAGGGGAATTCACCCCTCCACTTT.

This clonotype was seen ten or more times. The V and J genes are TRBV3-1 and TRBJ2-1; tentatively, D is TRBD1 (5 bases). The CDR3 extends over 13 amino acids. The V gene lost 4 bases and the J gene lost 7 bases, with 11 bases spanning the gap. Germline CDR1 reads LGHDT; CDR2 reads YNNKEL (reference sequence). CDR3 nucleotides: TGTGCCAGCAGCCTTGACAGATGGAATGAGCAGTTCTTC. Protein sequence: CASSLDRWNEQFF.

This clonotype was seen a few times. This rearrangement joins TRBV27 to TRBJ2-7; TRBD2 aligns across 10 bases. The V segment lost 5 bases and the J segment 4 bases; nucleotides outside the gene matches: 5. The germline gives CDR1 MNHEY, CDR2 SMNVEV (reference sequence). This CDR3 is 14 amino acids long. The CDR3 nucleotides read TGTGCCAGCAGTCCATTAGCGGGAGGTTACGAGCAGTACTTC. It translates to CASSPLAGGYEQYF.

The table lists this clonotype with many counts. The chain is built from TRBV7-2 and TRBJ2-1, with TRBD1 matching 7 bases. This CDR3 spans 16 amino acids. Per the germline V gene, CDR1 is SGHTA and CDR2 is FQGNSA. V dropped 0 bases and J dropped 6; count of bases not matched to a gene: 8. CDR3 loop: CASSLALGQLPNEQFF. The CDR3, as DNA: TGTGCCAGCAGCTTAGCCCTGGGACAGCTGCCCAATGAGCAGTTCTTC.

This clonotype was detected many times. In DNA, the CDR3 is TGTGCCAGCAGCGTTAGTCTTACCACAGATACGCAGTATTTT. Translating it yields CASSVSLTTDTQYF. The rearrangement links TRBV6-5 to TRBJ2-3; D gene unclear. The V gene lost 6 bases and the J gene lost 2 bases, with 12 bases spanning the gap. This CDR3 has 14 amino acids. The V gene's germline CDR1 is MNHEY and CDR2 SVGAGI.

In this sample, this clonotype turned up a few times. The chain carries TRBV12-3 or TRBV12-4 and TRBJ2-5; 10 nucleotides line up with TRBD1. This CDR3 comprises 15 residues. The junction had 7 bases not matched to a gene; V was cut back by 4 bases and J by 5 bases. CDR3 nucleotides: TGTGCCAGCAGTTCCGGGACAGGGGCTTTTGAGACCCAGTACTTC. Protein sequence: CASSSGTGAFETQYF.

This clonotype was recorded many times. CDR3 residues: CASTKRGANTGELFF. The CDR3, as DNA: TGCGCCAGCACTAAAAGGGGAGCGAACACCGGGGAGCTGTTTTTT. The V call is TRBV10-2, the J call TRBJ2-2, with D perhaps matching TRBD1 or TRBD2 (5 bases each). The CDR3 runs 15 residues. Trimming cost V 7 bases and J 0 bases, with 12 bases left between them. The V gene's germline CDR1 is WSHSY and CDR2 SAAADI.

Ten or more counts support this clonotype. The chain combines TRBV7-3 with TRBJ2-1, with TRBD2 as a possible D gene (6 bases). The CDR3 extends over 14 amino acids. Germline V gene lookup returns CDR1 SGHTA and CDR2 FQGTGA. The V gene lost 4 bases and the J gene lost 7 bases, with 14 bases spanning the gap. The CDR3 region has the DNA TGTGCCAGCAGCTCCGGAGGGCAGACGAATGAGCAGTTCTTC. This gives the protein CASSSGGQTNEQFF.

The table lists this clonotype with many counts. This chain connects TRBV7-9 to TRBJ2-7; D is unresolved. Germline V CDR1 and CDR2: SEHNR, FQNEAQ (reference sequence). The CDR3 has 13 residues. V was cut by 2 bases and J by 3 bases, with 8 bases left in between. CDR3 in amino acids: CASSLQANYEQYF. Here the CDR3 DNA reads TGTGCCAGCAGCTTACAGGCCAACTACGAGCAGTACTTC. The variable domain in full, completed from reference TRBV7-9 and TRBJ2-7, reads DTGVSQNPRHKITKRGQNVTFRCDPISEHNRLYWYRQTLGQGPEFLTYFQNEAQLEKSRLLSDRFSAERPKGSFSTLEIQRTEQGDSAMYLCASSLQANYEQYFGPGTRLTVT.

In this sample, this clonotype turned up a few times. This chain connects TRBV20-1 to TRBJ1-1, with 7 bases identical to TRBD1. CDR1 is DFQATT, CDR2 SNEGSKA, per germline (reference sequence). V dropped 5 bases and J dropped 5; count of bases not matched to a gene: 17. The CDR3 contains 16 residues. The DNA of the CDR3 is TGCAGTGCTGACCCGTACAGGGGAGCTGGGGGGACTGAAGCTTTCTTT. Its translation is CSADPYRGAGGTEAFF.

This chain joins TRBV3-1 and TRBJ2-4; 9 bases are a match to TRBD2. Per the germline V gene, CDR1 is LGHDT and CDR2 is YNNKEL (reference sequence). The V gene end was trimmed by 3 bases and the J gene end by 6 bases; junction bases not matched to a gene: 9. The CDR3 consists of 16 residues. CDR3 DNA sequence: TGTGCCAGCAGCCAGGCGACTAGCGGTCAACTAAACATTCAGTACTTC. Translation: CASSQATSGQLNIQYF.

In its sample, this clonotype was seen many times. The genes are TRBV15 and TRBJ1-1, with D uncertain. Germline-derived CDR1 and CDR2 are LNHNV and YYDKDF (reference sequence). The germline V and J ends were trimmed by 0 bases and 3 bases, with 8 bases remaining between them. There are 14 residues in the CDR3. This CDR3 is CATSREGFDTEAFF. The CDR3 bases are TGTGCCACCAGCAGAGAGGGTTTTGACACTGAAGCTTTCTTT.

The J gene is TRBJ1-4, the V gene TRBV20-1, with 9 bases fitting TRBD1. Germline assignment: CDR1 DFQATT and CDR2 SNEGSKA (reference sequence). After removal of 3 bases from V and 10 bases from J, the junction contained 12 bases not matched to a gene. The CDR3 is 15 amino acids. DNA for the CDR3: TGCAGTGCTAGTTGGCCCGGACAGGGGAAGGGAAAACTGTTTTTT. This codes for CSASWPGQGKGKLFF.

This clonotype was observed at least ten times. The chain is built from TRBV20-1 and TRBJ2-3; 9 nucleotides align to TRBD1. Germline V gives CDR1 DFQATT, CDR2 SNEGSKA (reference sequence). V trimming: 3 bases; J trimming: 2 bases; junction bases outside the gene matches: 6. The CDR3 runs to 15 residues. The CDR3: CSASIWDRATDTQYF. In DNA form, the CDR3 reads TGCAGTGCTAGTATCTGGGACAGGGCCACAGATACGCAGTATTTT.

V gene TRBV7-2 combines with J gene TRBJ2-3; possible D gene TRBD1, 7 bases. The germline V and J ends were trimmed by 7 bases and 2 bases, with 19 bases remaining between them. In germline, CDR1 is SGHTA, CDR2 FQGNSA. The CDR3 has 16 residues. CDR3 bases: TGTGCCAGCACTCTCAGGGGGGCAGGACTCACAGATACGCAGTATTTT. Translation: CASTLRGAGLTDTQYF.